What follows are 17 T cell receptor beta chains derived from one specimen sequenced in a study of early T cells in non-severe SARS-CoV-2 infection. In TCRdb, the 5' RACE reads were re-called with MiXCR into one record per CDR3 protein. The table includes 80,000 to 95,000 distinct CDR3 sequences, around 17% detected once. Sequencing was performed on whole blood, taken at baseline. The receptors here all came from an adult who was a healthcare worker with PCR-confirmed SARS-CoV-2 infection or an uninfected control (not recorded which).

The chain uses TRBV18 and TRBJ2-7; tentative D call: TRBD2 (6 bases). Germline values: CDR1 KGHSH, CDR2 LQKENI. CDR3 length: 15 amino acids. Trimming left V 4 bases short and J 7 bases short, with 20 bases between. CDR3 loop: CASSLLSGGEEEQYF. The CDR3 DNA reads as TGTGCCAGCTCACTTCTTTCAGGAGGGGAGGAAGAGCAGTACTTC.

This clonotype was seen a handful of times. The chain recombines TRBV6-6 with TRBJ1-1, with unresolved D. The CDR3 is 12 residues long. Germline-derived CDR1 and CDR2 are MNHNY and SVGAGI (reference sequence). Trimming pared 4 bases from V and 11 bases from J, leaving 14 bases between. The chain's CDR3 is CASSFWPLRAFF. The CDR3 DNA sequence: TGTGCCAGCAGTTTTTGGCCCCTTCGGGCTTTCTTT.

In its sample, this clonotype was seen many times. The chain is built from TRBV20-1 and TRBJ2-1; 10 bases agree with TRBD2. The junction had 11 bases not matched to a gene; V was cut back by 5 bases and J by 10 bases. This CDR3 comprises 14 residues. Germline V gives CDR1 DFQATT, CDR2 SNEGSKA (reference sequence). CDR3 in DNA: TGCAGTGCTCCGACCGGGACTAGCGTTCGGGAGCAGTTCTTC. It specifies CSAPTGTSVREQFF.

The gene calls are TRBV6-4 and TRBJ2-1; a weak D match, TRBD1 (5 bases). This CDR3 comprises 15 residues. The V and J ends lost 4 bases and 5 bases respectively, with 15 bases between them. Germline CDR1 and CDR2: MRHNA and SNTAGT. CDR3 amino acids: CASSAGHLDHNEQFF. CDR3 nucleotide sequence: TGTGCCAGCAGTGCCGGACACCTGGATCACAATGAGCAGTTCTTC.

In its sample, this clonotype was seen many times. V gene TRBV20-1 combines with J gene TRBJ2-7; possible D gene TRBD2, 5 bases. The length of the CDR3 is 13 residues. Germline V lookup: CDR1 DFQATT, CDR2 SNEGSKA (reference sequence). The ends were cut back, 5 bases at V and 7 bases at J, with 18 bases in the middle. The CDR3 DNA reads as TGCAGTGCTCCCGGATGGGTAACGGGGGAGCAGTACTTC. Amino acids: CSAPGWVTGEQYF.

The chain couples TRBV6-2 or TRBV6-3 to TRBJ2-7; 9 bases fit TRBD1. The V gene end was trimmed by 6 bases and the J gene end by 5 bases; junction bases not matched to a gene: 11. Germline V lookup: CDR1 MNHEY, CDR2 SVGEGT. This CDR3 spans 15 amino acids. CDR3 DNA: TGTGCCAGCAGCCGTCGGGGACAGGGTCGCGACGAGCAGTACTTC. Translated: CASSRRGQGRDEQYF.

V gene TRBV20-1 combines with J gene TRBJ2-1, with 14 nucleotides matching TRBD2. V lost 3 bases and J lost 10; bases outside the gene matches: 8. Germline assignment: CDR1 DFQATT and CDR2 SNEGSKA (reference sequence). The CDR3 is 15 amino acids. The CDR3 DNA is TGCAGTGCTAGCGAAGGGACTAGCGGGAGTGACGAGCAGTTCTTC. This encodes CSASEGTSGSDEQFF.

This clonotype has a handful of counts. The gene calls are TRBV6-1 and TRBJ2-7; the D gene is possibly TRBD1 (6 bases). Germline CDR1 and CDR2: MNHNS and SASEGT. The V gene lost 10 bases and the J gene lost 1 base, with 17 bases spanning the gap. CDR3 length equals 14 residues. The CDR3 bases are TGTGCCACCGAAGACCAGGGGCAGTCCTACGAGCAGTACTTC. Protein: CATEDQGQSYEQYF.

V is TRBV7-8 and J is TRBJ2-7; 7 positions agree with TRBD2. Trimming cost V 5 bases and J 2 bases; bases outside gene matches: 9. Germline assignment: CDR1 SGHVS and CDR2 FQNEAQ. This CDR3 region has 15 residues. CDR3 coding DNA: TGTGCCAGCAGCCCCAGACTAGCCCCTCCCTACGAGCAGTACTTC. This encodes CASSPRLAPPYEQYF.

The CDR3 coding sequence is TGTGCCAGCAGTTTGAATAGCGGGAGTTACGCTGAGCAGTTCTTC. It specifies CASSLNSGSYAEQFF. V is TRBV12-3 or TRBV12-4 and J is TRBJ2-1; 9 nucleotides match TRBD2. Unmatched junction bases numbered 9, after V lost 3 bases and J lost 9 bases. The CDR3 consists of 15 residues.

This clonotype was detected only a few times. The chain has TRBV7-9 and TRBJ1-2, with 7 positions matching TRBD1. In germline, CDR1 is SEHNR, CDR2 FQNEAQ (reference sequence). J was trimmed by 3 bases and V by 1 base; bases with no gene match: 11. This CDR3 has 17 amino acids. As DNA, the CDR3 is TGTGCCAGCAGCTTAGGAGGACAGGAAGGGGCCTACTATGGCTACACCTTC. Translation gives CASSLGGQEGAYYGYTF.

This clonotype was detected only a few times. This rearrangement joins TRBV7-2 to TRBJ2-3; D remains ambiguous. Trimming shortened V by 1 base and J by 5 bases, and 7 bases separated the two germline ends. The CDR3 sequence is 13 residues long. The V gene's germline CDR1 is SGHTA and CDR2 FQGNSA. CDR3 DNA sequence: TGTGCCAGCAGCTTAGTCCCTCTAGATACGCAGTATTTT. This gives the protein CASSLVPLDTQYF.

The chain has TRBV20-1 and TRBJ2-3, with 7 bases matching TRBD2. This CDR3 is 15 amino acids long. CDR1 is DFQATT, CDR2 SNEGSKA, per germline (reference sequence). After removal of 3 bases from V and 1 base from J, the junction contained 7 bases not matched to a gene. CDR3 residues: CSARGERGRTDTQYF. The CDR3 DNA follows: TGCAGTGCTAGGGGGGAGCGGGGACGCACAGATACGCAGTATTTT.

The chain is built from TRBV12-3 or TRBV12-4 and TRBJ1-2, with D uncertain. This CDR3 has 12 amino acids. Trimming pared 0 bases from V and 8 bases from J, leaving 7 bases between. CDR3 protein: CASSLALMGYTF. In nucleotides, the CDR3 is TGTGCCAGCAGTTTAGCGCTCATGGGCTACACCTTC.

The V call is TRBV4-1, the J call TRBJ2-1, with D possibly called TRBD1 or TRBD2 (5 bases each). There are 13 residues in the CDR3. V shed 3 bases and J shed 10 bases, with 13 bases lying between them. CDR1 MGHRA and CDR2 YSYEKL come from the germline V gene. Written as DNA, the CDR3 is TGCGCCAGCAGCCAGCTCGGGGCAGGCGAGCAGTTCTTC. It translates to CASSQLGAGEQFF.

This clonotype has a count of ten or more. V and J are TRBV4-1 and TRBJ1-4; 8 bases match TRBD1. This CDR3 comprises 15 residues. The junction had 8 bases not matched to a gene; V was cut back by 1 base and J by 10 bases. CDR1 MGHRA and CDR2 YSYEKL come from the germline V gene. CDR3 bases: TGCGCCAGCAGCCAAGTGAGGGACAGGTCGGGAAAACTGTTTTTT. Encoded protein: CASSQVRDRSGKLFF.

The chain uses TRBV7-2 and TRBJ2-5; a weak D match, TRBD1 (6 bases). The V end lost 2 bases, the J end lost 3 bases, and 10 bases lay between the germline ends. Germline V gives CDR1 SGHTA, CDR2 FQGNSA. The CDR3 runs to 14 residues. The CDR3 DNA is TGTGCCAGCAGCTTACACGGACAGAAAGAGACCCAGTACTTC. Translation gives CASSLHGQKETQYF.